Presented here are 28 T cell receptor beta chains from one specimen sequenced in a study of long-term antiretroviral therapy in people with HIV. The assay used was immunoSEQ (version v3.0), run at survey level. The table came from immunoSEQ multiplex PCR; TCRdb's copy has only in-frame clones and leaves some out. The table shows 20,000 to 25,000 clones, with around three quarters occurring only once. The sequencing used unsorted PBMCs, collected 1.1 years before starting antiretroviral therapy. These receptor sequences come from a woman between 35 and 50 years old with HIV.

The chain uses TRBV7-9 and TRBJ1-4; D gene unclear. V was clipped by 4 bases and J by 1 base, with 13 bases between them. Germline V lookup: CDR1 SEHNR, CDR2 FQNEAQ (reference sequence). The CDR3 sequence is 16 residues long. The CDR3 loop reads CASSSNTLGTNEKLFF. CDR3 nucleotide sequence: TGTGCCAGCAGCTCAAATACTTTGGGAACTAATGAAAAACTGTTTTTT.

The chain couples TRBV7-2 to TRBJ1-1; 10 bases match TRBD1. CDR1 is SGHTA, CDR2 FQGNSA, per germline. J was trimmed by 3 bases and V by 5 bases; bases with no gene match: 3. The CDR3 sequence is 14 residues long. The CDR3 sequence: CASSRQGADTEAFF. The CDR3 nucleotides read TGTGCCAGCAGCAGACAGGGGGCGGACACTGAAGCTTTCTTT.

The CDR3 nucleotides read TGCGCCAGCAGCCAAGGCATATCCTACGAGCAGTACTTC. It is translated as CASSQGISYEQYF. The J gene is TRBJ2-7, the V gene TRBV4-1; D remains ambiguous. The V end lost 1 base, the J end lost 1 base, and 5 bases lay between the germline ends. Per the germline V gene, CDR1 is MGHRA and CDR2 is YSYEKL. The CDR3 loop spans 13 amino acids.

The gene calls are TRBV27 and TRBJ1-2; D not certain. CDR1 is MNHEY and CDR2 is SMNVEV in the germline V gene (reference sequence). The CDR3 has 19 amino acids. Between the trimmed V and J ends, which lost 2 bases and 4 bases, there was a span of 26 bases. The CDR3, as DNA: TGTGCCAGCAGTTTAGGTCCCCAACTCGGGGTTTTAGATAGCTATGGCTACACCTTC. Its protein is CASSLGPQLGVLDSYGYTF.

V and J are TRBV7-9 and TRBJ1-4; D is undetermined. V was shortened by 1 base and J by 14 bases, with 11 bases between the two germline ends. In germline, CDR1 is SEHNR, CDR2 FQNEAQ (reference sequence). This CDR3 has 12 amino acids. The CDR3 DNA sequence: TGTGCCAGCAGCTTAGTCGGCGAAGGGCTGTTTTTT. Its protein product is CASSLVGEGLFF.

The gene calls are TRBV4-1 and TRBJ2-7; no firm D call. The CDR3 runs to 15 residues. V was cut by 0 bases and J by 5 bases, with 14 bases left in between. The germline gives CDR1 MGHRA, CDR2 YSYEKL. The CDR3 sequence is CASSQERTLPDEQYF. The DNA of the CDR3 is TGCGCCAGCAGCCAAGAAAGAACACTCCCCGACGAGCAGTACTTC.

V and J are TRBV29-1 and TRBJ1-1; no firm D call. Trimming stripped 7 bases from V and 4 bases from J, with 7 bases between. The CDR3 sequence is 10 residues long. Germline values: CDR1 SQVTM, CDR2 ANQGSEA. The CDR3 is CSGWVTEAFF. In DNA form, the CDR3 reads TGCAGCGGCTGGGTCACTGAAGCTTTCTTT.

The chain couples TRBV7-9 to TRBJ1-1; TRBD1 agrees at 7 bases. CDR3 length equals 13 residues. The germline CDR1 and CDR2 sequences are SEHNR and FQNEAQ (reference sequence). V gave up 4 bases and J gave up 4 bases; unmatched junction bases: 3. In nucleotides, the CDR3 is TGTGCCAGCAGCTCCGCAGGGGGCACTGAAGCTTTCTTT. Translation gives CASSSAGGTEAFF. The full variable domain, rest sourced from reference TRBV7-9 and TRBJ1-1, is DTGVSQNPRHKITKRGQNVTFRCDPISEHNRLYWYRQTLGQGPEFLTYFQNEAQLEKSRLLSDRFSAERPKGSFSTLEIQRTEQGDSAMYLCASSSAGGTEAFFGQGTRLTVV.

Here the CDR3 reads CASSQLNTGGLDYEQYF. The CDR3 region has the DNA TGCGCCAGCAGCCAACTCAATACCGGGGGTCTCGACTACGAGCAGTACTTC. The chain recombines TRBV4-1 with TRBJ2-7, with D maybe TRBD2 (6 bases). The CDR3 loop spans 17 amino acids. Germline loops: CDR1 MGHRA, CDR2 YSYEKL. Trimming removed 2 bases at V and 3 bases at J, with 20 bases between.

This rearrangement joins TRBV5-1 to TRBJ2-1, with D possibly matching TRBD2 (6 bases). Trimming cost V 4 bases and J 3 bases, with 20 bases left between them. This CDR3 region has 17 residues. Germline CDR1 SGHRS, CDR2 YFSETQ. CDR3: CASSVAYLGGGYNEQFF. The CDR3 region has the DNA TGCGCCAGCAGCGTGGCCTATTTGGGGGGAGGCTACAATGAGCAGTTCTTC. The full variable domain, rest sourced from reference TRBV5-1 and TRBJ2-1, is KAGVTQTPRYLIKTRGQQVTLSCSPISGHRSVSWYQQTPGQGLQFLFEYFSETQRNKGNFPGRFSGRQFSNSRSEMNVSTLELGDSALYLCASSVAYLGGGYNEQFFGPGTRLTVL.

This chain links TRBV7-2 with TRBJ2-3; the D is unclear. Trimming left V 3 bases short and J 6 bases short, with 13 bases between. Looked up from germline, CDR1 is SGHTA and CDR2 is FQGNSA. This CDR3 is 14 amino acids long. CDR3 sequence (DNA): TGTGCCAGCAGCTTTTCGGCGGCTGGGGATACGCAGTATTTT. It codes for CASSFSAAGDTQYF.

The CDR3 DNA is TGTGCCAGTAGTAGCCTTTGGGTTGACACTGAAGCTTTCTTT. Its translation is CASSSLWVDTEAFF. V is TRBV19 and J is TRBJ1-1; D is undetermined. The CDR3 is 14 residues long. Trimming cost V 4 bases and J 3 bases, with 12 bases left between them. Germline assignment: CDR1 LNHDA and CDR2 SQIVND (reference sequence).

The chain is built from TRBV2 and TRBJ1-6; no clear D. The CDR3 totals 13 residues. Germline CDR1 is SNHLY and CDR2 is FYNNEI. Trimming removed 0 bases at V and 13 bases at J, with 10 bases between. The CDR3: CASSEAARGPLHF. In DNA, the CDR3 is TGTGCCAGCAGTGAAGCGGCCCGTGGGCCCCTCCACTTT.

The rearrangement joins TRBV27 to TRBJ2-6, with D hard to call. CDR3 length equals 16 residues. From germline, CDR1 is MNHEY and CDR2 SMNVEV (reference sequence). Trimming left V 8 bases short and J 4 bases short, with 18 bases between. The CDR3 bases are TGTGCCAGCGCGGTCCGTGGGGTCATGGGGGCCAACGTCCTGACTTTC. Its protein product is CASAVRGVMGANVLTF.

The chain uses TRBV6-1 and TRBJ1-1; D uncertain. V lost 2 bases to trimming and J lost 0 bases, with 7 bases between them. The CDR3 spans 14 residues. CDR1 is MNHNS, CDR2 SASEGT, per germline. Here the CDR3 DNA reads TGTGCCAGCAGTGAACTCGGGCTGAACACTGAAGCTTTCTTT. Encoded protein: CASSELGLNTEAFF.

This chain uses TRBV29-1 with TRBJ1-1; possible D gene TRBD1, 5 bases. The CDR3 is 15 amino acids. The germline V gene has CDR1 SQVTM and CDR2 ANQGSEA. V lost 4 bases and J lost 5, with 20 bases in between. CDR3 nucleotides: TGCAGCGTTGTGGGGCTGGTTGACCTTGGGACTGAAGCTTTCTTT. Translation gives CSVVGLVDLGTEAFF.

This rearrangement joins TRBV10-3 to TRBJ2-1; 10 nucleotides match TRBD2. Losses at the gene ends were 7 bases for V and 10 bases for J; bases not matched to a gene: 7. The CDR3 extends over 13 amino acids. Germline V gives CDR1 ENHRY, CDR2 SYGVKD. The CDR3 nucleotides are TGTGCCATCACCAGACTAGCGGGCTCCGAGCAGTTCTTC. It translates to CAITRLAGSEQFF.

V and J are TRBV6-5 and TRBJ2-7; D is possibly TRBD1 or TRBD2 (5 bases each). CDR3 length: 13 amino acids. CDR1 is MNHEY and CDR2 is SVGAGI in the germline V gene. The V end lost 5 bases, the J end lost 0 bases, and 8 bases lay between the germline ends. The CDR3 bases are TGTGCCAGCAGTCCCGGGGCCTCCTACGAGCAGTACTTC. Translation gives CASSPGASYEQYF.

In DNA form, the CDR3 reads TGCAGCGTTCTAACAGGATTCAGCTCCTACGAGCAGTACTTC. Translating it yields CSVLTGFSSYEQYF. V and J are TRBV29-1 and TRBJ2-7; the D gene is possibly TRBD1 (5 bases). V lost 5 bases and J lost 0, with 14 bases in between. The CDR3 runs to 14 residues. Per the germline V gene, CDR1 is SQVTM and CDR2 is ANQGSEA.

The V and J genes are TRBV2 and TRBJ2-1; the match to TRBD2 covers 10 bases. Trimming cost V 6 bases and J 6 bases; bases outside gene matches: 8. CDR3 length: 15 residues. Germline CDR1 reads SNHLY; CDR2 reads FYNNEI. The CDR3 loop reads CASRLLAGSINEQFF. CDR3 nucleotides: TGTGCCAGCAGGTTACTAGCGGGGTCCATCAATGAGCAGTTCTTC. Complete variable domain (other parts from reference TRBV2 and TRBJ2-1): EPEVTQTPSHQVTQMGQEVILRCVPISNHLYFYWYRQILGQKVEFLVSFYNNEISEKSEIFDDQFSVERPDGSNFTLKIRSTKLEDSAMYFCASRLLAGSINEQFFGPGTRLTVL.

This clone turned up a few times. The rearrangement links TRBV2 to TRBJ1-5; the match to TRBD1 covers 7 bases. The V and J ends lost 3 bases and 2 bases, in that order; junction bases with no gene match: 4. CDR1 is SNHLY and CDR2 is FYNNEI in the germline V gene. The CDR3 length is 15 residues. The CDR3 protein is CASSDPGTGNQPQHF. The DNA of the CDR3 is TGTGCCAGCAGTGATCCCGGGACAGGCAATCAGCCCCAGCATTTT.

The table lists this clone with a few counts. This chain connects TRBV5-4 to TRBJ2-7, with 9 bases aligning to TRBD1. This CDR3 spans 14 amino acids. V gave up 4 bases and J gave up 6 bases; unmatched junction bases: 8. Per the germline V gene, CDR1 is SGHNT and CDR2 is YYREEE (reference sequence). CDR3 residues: CASSLGQGFAEQYF. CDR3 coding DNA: TGTGCCAGCAGCCTGGGACAGGGATTTGCCGAGCAGTACTTC. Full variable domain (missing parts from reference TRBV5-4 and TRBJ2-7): ETGVTQSPTHLIKTRGQQVTLRCSSQSGHNTVSWYQQALGQGPQFIFQYYREEENGRGNFPPRFSGLQFPNYSSELNVNALELDDSALYLCASSLGQGFAEQYFGPGTRLTVT.

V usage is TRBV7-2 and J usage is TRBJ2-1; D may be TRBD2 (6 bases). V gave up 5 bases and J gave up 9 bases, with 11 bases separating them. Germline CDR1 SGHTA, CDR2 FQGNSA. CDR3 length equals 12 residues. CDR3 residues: CASSAASAEQFF. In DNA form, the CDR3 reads TGTGCCAGCAGCGCCGCTAGCGCTGAGCAGTTCTTC.

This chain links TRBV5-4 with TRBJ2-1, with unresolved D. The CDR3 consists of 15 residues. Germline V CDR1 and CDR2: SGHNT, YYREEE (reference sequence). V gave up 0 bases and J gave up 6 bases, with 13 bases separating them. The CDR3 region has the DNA TGTGCCAGCAGCTTGGCCGGAAAAGCGATCAATGAGCAGTTCTTC. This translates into CASSLAGKAINEQFF.

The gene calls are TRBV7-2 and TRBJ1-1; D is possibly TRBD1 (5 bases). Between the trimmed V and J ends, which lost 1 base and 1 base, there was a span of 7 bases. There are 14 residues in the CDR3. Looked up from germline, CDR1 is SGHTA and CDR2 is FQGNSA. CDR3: CASSLVGGNTEAFF. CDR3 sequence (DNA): TGTGCCAGCAGCTTAGTCGGGGGGAACACTGAAGCTTTCTTT.

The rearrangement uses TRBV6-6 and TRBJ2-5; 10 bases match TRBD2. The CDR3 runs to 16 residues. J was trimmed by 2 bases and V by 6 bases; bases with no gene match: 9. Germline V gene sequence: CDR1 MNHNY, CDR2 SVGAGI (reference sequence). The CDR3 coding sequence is TGTGCCAGCAGCTCTAGCGGGAGCAGGGAGCAAGAGACCCAGTACTTC. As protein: CASSSSGSREQETQYF.

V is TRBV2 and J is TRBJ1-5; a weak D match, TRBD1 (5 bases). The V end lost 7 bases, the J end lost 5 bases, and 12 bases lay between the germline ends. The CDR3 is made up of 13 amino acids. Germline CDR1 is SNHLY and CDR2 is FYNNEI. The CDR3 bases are TGTGCCAGCAAGCGACGAGGGGATCAGCCCCAGCATTTT. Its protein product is CASKRRGDQPQHF.

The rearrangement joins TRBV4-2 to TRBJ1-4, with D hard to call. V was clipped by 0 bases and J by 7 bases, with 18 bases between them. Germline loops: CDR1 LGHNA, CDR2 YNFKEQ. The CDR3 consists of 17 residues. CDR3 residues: CASSQDRRPGSGEKLFF. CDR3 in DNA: TGTGCCAGCAGCCAAGATCGACGCCCGGGGTCGGGTGAAAAACTGTTTTTT.